This TCR beta chain was identified in a study of blood T cells in healthy people across ages. The germline V gene encodes CDR1 SGHKS and CDR2 YYEKEE (reference sequence). There are 15 residues in the CDR3. Trimming pared 2 bases from V and 4 bases from J, leaving 15 bases between. A second about 6 to 11 cycle PCR used barcoded and J-beta primers. TCRdb redid the calling of the 5' RACE reads with MiXCR, one entry per CDR3 protein. The sample has around 1,500,000 distinct CDR3 sequences, 28% seen once. This clonotype was recorded once. The TCR originated in a woman in her twenties or thirties in good health. Sequenced material: blood. The chain is built from TRBV5-5 and TRBJ1-1; D is unclear. CDR3 amino acids: CASSFMGYLVTEAFF. The CDR3 nucleotides are TGTGCCAGCAGCTTTATGGGGTATCTCGTCACTGAAGCTTTCTTT.